A single T cell receptor beta chain is shown here with its context. Its cognate antigen is unknown. The primer mix had 60 Vbeta and 13 Jbeta primers. Libraries were prepared by immunoSEQ multiplex PCR; TCRdb keeps only in-frame clonotypes and omits some of them. The sample has over 150,000 clones; roughly 80% are singletons. The sample originates from a study of cytomegalovirus exposure and HLA in healthy donors. Study-level results: In a later analysis, a missense DCLRE1C variant was linked to TCR beta V- and J-gene trimming.

This TCR came from a middle-aged man in good health and CMV-seronegative. The sequencing sample was made of PBMCs.

CDR3: CASSPTGIPYEQYF. DNA of the CDR3: TGTGCCAGCAGCCCCACAGGGATTCCCTACGAGCAGTACTTC. The V gene is TRBV5-6, the J gene TRBJ2-7; tentative D call: TRBD1 (6 bases). The length of the CDR3 is 14 residues. Germline V gene sequence: CDR1 SGHDT, CDR2 YYEEEE. Trimming removed 4 bases from V and 2 bases from J, with 13 bases in between.